One and the same sample provided the 30 T cell receptor beta chains below, sequenced in a study of T-cell memory formation after mild COVID-19. TCRdb passed the 5' RACE reads through MiXCR, listing each CDR3 protein once. The sample includes under 550,000 distinct CDR3 sequences, 15% to 20% of them seen just once. Sequencing was carried out using PBMCs or a T cell subset sorted from them (not recorded which). The receptors were sampled from an adult woman who had mild COVID-19 (a few samples of this study predate the infection). Cell type and time point are not known.

This clonotype turned up a few times. The V and J genes are TRBV5-1 and TRBJ2-3, with D perhaps given as TRBD1 or TRBD2 (7 bases each). CDR1 is SGHRS and CDR2 is YFSETQ in the germline V gene. Trimming took 4 bases from V and 1 from J, leaving 16 bases between them. The CDR3 is 16 residues long. CDR3 residues: CASSQGGGLGTDTQYF. CDR3 in DNA: TGCGCCAGCAGCCAGGGGGGGGGCCTAGGCACAGATACGCAGTATTTT.

V is TRBV20-1 and J is TRBJ2-3; D is perhaps TRBD2 (7 bases). The CDR3 contains 17 residues. The germline V and J ends were trimmed by 6 bases and 1 base, with 23 bases remaining between them. Germline loops: CDR1 DFQATT, CDR2 SNEGSKA (reference sequence). The CDR3 loop is CSAADPRGAEGTDTQYF. CDR3 sequence (DNA): TGCAGTGCAGCCGACCCCCGGGGGGCCGAGGGCACAGATACGCAGTATTTT.

This clonotype was observed a handful of times. The chain uses TRBV6-2 or TRBV6-3 and TRBJ2-4, with D maybe TRBD1 (5 bases). Per germline, CDR1 MNHEY and CDR2 SVGEGT. The CDR3 contains 18 residues. The ends were cut back, 8 bases at V and 0 bases at J, with 23 bases in the middle. CDR3 loop: CASRQPALGLTAKNIQYF. CDR3 nucleotides: TGTGCCAGCCGCCAGCCCGCCCTGGGGCTTACAGCCAAAAACATTCAGTACTTC.

There are a few counts of this clonotype. The genes are TRBV14 and TRBJ2-1, with TRBD2 identical over 9 bases. V lost 0 bases and J lost 4; bases outside the gene matches: 10. Germline V gives CDR1 SGHDN, CDR2 FVKESK. The CDR3 runs to 18 residues. In nucleotides, the CDR3 is TGTGCCAGCAGCCAAGAGGTCCACTTTAGCGGGAGTTACAATGAGCAGTTCTTC. It codes for CASSQEVHFSGSYNEQFF.

This clonotype occurred a few times. The chain combines TRBV27 with TRBJ1-6; 8 bases map to TRBD1. V lost 10 bases and J lost 8; bases outside the gene matches: 16. The CDR3 consists of 16 residues. The germline V gene encodes CDR1 MNHEY and CDR2 SMNVEV (reference sequence). The CDR3 DNA follows: TGTGCCACCCGACTACGAGGACAGGGAGATGATTCACCCCTCCACTTT. This codes for CATRLRGQGDDSPLHF.

A few counts support this clonotype. J is TRBJ1-3 and V is TRBV21-1; TRBD1 reflects the table's D call only, with no check against the DNA. TRBV21-1 constitutes a pseudogene. The CDR3 length is 13 residues. CDR3 bases: TGTGCCAGCAAGGACACCTCTGGAAACACCATATATTTT. Translation: CASKDTSGNTIYF.

The rearrangement links TRBV5-1 to TRBJ1-2, with D unresolved. This CDR3 region has 16 residues. CDR1 is SGHRS, CDR2 YFSETQ, per germline. Trimming pared 0 bases from V and 3 bases from J, leaving 15 bases between. CDR3 DNA: TGCGCCAGCAGCTTGGACCCCCACAGCGCCGACTATGGCTACACCTTC. This encodes CASSLDPHSADYGYTF.

This clonotype was picked up a small number of times. The chain combines TRBV12-3 or TRBV12-4 with TRBJ1-1, with D unclear. The CDR3 is 16 amino acids. The V end was cut by 3 bases, the J end by 4 bases, with 18 bases between. The CDR3 DNA reads as TGTGCCAGCAGTTTTCCGGGATGGCGCGGTCTCACTGAAGCTTTCTTT. This encodes CASSFPGWRGLTEAFF.

V is TRBV28 and J is TRBJ2-3; D possibly uses TRBD1 or TRBD2 (6 bases each). With 5 bases removed from V and 5 bases from J, the gap between germline ends came to 14 bases. The length of the CDR3 is 14 residues. Germline CDR1 MDHEN, CDR2 SYDVKM. CDR3 DNA: TGTGCCAGCAGTCCCTCGGGGGCGAGAGATACGCAGTATTTT. Its translation: CASSPSGARDTQYF.

This clonotype occurred a few times. The chain has TRBV6-5 and TRBJ2-5; possible D gene TRBD2, 6 bases. This CDR3 is built from 15 residues. CDR1 is MNHEY, CDR2 SVGAGI, per germline. Deletions cut 4 bases from V and 2 bases from J, with 14 bases between. CDR3 amino acids: CASSSALGGQETQYF. CDR3 sequence (DNA): TGTGCCAGCAGTTCCGCCCTTGGGGGGCAAGAGACCCAGTACTTC.

This clonotype was found a few times. The V call is TRBV20-1, the J call TRBJ2-3, with D maybe TRBD2 (5 bases). Germline V gene lookup returns CDR1 DFQATT and CDR2 SNEGSKA (reference sequence). This CDR3 has 14 residues. Trimming stripped 1 base from V and 2 bases from J, with 10 bases between. In DNA form, the CDR3 reads TGCAGTGCTAGAGGCTGGGAGAACACAGATACGCAGTATTTT. Its protein product is CSARGWENTDTQYF.

This clonotype was seen a handful of times. The V and J genes are TRBV29-1 and TRBJ2-7, with 9 bases fitting TRBD1. V was pared by 5 bases and J by 0 bases, with 2 bases of the junction left unmatched. The CDR3 runs to 13 residues. CDR1 is SQVTM, CDR2 ANQGSEA, per germline. DNA of the CDR3: TGCAGCGTTCGGACAGGGGCCTCCTACGAGCAGTACTTC. The encoded protein is CSVRTGASYEQYF.

This clonotype showed up just a few times. The genes are TRBV9 and TRBJ2-1; weak D call: TRBD1 (6 bases). V was shortened by 4 bases and J by 0 bases, with 11 bases between the two germline ends. The germline V gene encodes CDR1 SGDLS and CDR2 YYNGEE. This CDR3 contains 15 residues. The CDR3 protein is CASSPQGSSYNEQFF. Here the CDR3 DNA reads TGTGCCAGCAGCCCCCAGGGGAGCTCCTACAATGAGCAGTTCTTC.

The chain has TRBV10-3 and TRBJ2-1, with 9 bases identical to TRBD2. CDR3 size: 15 residues. Trimming at V came to 4 bases and at J to 5 bases, leaving 6 bases not matched to a gene. Germline CDR1 ENHRY, CDR2 SYGVKD. CDR3 DNA: TGTGCCATCAGTGGGGCGGGAGGGCGCAACAATGAGCAGTTCTTC. It translates to CAISGAGGRNNEQFF.

The J gene is TRBJ2-3, the V gene TRBV20-1; D is perhaps TRBD2 (6 bases). The V end was cut by 1 base, the J end by 6 bases, with 11 bases between. CDR1 is DFQATT and CDR2 is SNEGSKA in the germline V gene (reference sequence). The CDR3 is 13 residues long. The DNA of the CDR3 is TGCAGTGCTAGAGGCCGTCTAGCGGATACGCAGTATTTT. Protein: CSARGRLADTQYF.

The rearrangement links TRBV7-2 to TRBJ2-1, with 11 bases that match TRBD2. The CDR3 is 16 amino acids. The V and J ends lost 5 bases and 2 bases, in that order; junction bases with no gene match: 5. Germline CDR1 is SGHTA and CDR2 is FQGNSA. CDR3 nucleotides: TGTGCCAGCAGCGGGGGACTAGCGGCTCCCTACAATGAGCAGTTCTTC. Translating gives CASSGGLAAPYNEQFF.

V is TRBV6-5 and J is TRBJ2-7; 15 bases agree with TRBD2. The V gene end was trimmed by 6 bases and the J gene end by 2 bases; junction bases not matched to a gene: 2. The CDR3 has 15 residues. Germline V gene sequence: CDR1 MNHEY, CDR2 SVGAGI. The CDR3, as DNA: TGTGCCAGCAGGGGACTAGCGGGAGGAGCCTACGAGCAGTACTTC. Protein sequence: CASRGLAGGAYEQYF.

This chain joins TRBV3-1 and TRBJ2-3; 10 bases fit TRBD2. This CDR3 comprises 16 residues. The V segment lost 2 bases and the J segment 5 bases; nucleotides outside the gene matches: 7. From germline, CDR1 is LGHDT and CDR2 YNNKEL (reference sequence). CDR3 amino acids: CASSQSLAGGRDTQYF. The CDR3 nucleotides are TGTGCCAGCAGCCAATCATTAGCGGGAGGTCGAGATACGCAGTATTTT.

This chain uses TRBV4-1 with TRBJ1-2; 7 bases match TRBD1. This CDR3 is 17 amino acids long. J lost 0 bases, V lost 1 base, and 8 bases had no gene match. Germline-derived CDR1 and CDR2 are MGHRA and YSYEKL. The CDR3 loop is CASSQAAGQLANYGYTF. CDR3 in DNA: TGCGCCAGCAGCCAAGCCGCGGGACAGTTAGCTAACTATGGCTACACCTTC.

This clonotype has a handful of counts. In DNA form, the CDR3 reads TGTGCCAGCAGTTATGCCGGGACAGGGAGAACCGGGGAGCTGTTTTTT. This codes for CASSYAGTGRTGELFF. The V and J genes are TRBV6-5 and TRBJ2-2, with 9 bases aligning to TRBD1. The CDR3 runs 16 residues. After removal of 3 bases from V and 5 bases from J, the junction contained 7 bases not matched to a gene. From germline, CDR1 is MNHEY and CDR2 SVGAGI.

J is TRBJ1-1 and V is TRBV6-2 or TRBV6-3; 7 positions agree with TRBD1. CDR1 and CDR2 (germline): MNHEY, SVGEGT. J lost 5 bases, V lost 5 bases, and 8 bases had no gene match. The CDR3 extends over 14 amino acids. The DNA of the CDR3 is TGTGCCAGCAGTCGACAGGGTTGGGGGACTGAAGCTTTCTTT. Its translation is CASSRQGWGTEAFF.

The chain couples TRBV7-9 to TRBJ2-7; D is perhaps TRBD1 (6 bases). Trimming removed 1 base from V and 2 bases from J, with 15 bases in between. CDR3 length: 16 amino acids. CDR1 is SEHNR and CDR2 is FQNEAQ in the germline V gene (reference sequence). The CDR3 reads CASSLVYGHRAYEQYF. CDR3 coding DNA: TGTGCCAGCAGCTTAGTATATGGACACAGGGCCTACGAGCAGTACTTC.

The chain couples TRBV18 to TRBJ2-5, with D unresolved. CDR1 KGHSH and CDR2 LQKENI come from the germline V gene. The length of the CDR3 is 13 residues. Trimming left V 6 bases short and J 5 bases short, with 13 bases between. The CDR3 loop is CASSLPVRETQYF. The CDR3 nucleotides read TGTGCCAGCTCCCTTCCGGTTCGGGAGACCCAGTACTTC.

This rearrangement joins TRBV4-1 to TRBJ2-7, with D possibly matching TRBD1 (6 bases). V was clipped by 0 bases and J by 4 bases, with 10 bases between them. The CDR3 spans 14 residues. The germline CDR1 and CDR2 sequences are MGHRA and YSYEKL. CDR3 DNA: TGCGCCAGCAGCCAAGAGACCAGGGGTTACGAGCAGTACTTC. It translates to CASSQETRGYEQYF.

This clonotype is deemed medium-sized. This chain links TRBV7-8 with TRBJ2-3; no clear D gene. The CDR3 consists of 17 residues. With 5 bases removed from V and 0 bases from J, the gap between germline ends came to 18 bases. Germline CDR1 SGHVS, CDR2 FQNEAQ. Here the CDR3 reads CASSGPLTATSTDTQYF. CDR3 bases: TGTGCCAGCAGCGGGCCCTTGACGGCGACTAGCACAGATACGCAGTATTTT.

This clonotype was counted only a few times. The rearrangement uses TRBV9 and TRBJ2-2; 7 bases are shared with TRBD1. Germline V gene sequence: CDR1 SGDLS, CDR2 YYNGEE. V dropped 0 bases and J dropped 1; count of bases not matched to a gene: 3. The CDR3 totals 16 residues. DNA for the CDR3: TGTGCCAGCAGCGTAGGACAGGGAGTGAACACCGGGGAGCTGTTTTTT. This codes for CASSVGQGVNTGELFF.

This clonotype was observed a few times. The chain links TRBV4-1 to TRBJ1-4; unclear D gene. With 1 base removed from V and 3 bases from J, the gap between germline ends came to 15 bases. Germline CDR1 is MGHRA and CDR2 is YSYEKL. This CDR3 is built from 17 residues. The CDR3 loop is CASSQGWLQEANEKLFF. CDR3 sequence (DNA): TGCGCCAGCAGCCAAGGCTGGTTGCAGGAAGCTAATGAAAAACTGTTTTTT.

V gene TRBV4-1 combines with J gene TRBJ1-1; possible D gene TRBD1, 5 bases. V was pared by 1 base and J by 2 bases, with 26 bases between. Germline V gene sequence: CDR1 MGHRA, CDR2 YSYEKL. The CDR3 has 20 amino acids. CDR3 protein: CASSQGSLAWGRIINTEAFF. CDR3 sequence (DNA): TGCGCCAGCAGCCAAGGTAGTCTCGCTTGGGGCCGTATAATTAACACTGAAGCTTTCTTT.

This clonotype was found a few times. CDR3 in DNA: TGTGCCAGCAGCTCGGGACTAGCGGGGGGAACCTCCTACAATGAGCAGTTCTTC. Its translation is CASSSGLAGGTSYNEQFF. The gene calls are TRBV7-3 and TRBJ2-1; 15 nucleotides match TRBD2. From germline, CDR1 is SGHTA and CDR2 FQGTGA. This CDR3 has 18 residues. V shed 4 bases, J shed 0 bases, and the junction held 4 bases outside the gene matches.

This clonotype was observed a few times. J is TRBJ1-1 and V is TRBV6-6; D remains ambiguous. CDR1 MNHNY and CDR2 SVGAGI come from the germline V gene (reference sequence). The germline V and J ends were trimmed by 0 bases and 6 bases, with 8 bases remaining between them. This CDR3 has 13 residues. The CDR3 loop reads CASSYSKEAEAFF. CDR3 DNA sequence: TGTGCCAGCAGTTACTCGAAGGAGGCTGAAGCTTTCTTT.